These 18 T cell receptor beta chains share one sample of origin, sequenced in a study of T cell responses to AZD1222 COVID-19 vaccine. Here immunoSEQ multiplex PCR was the method, and the copy in TCRdb shows in-frame clones only, minus some. In the table there are 92,000 or so clones, 80% to 90% of which are singletons. This sample comprised peripheral blood, obtained on day 0 of AZD1222 vaccination. The source is an adult in good health.

In DNA form, the CDR3 reads TGTGCCGTCACATCAACGGGCAGTTATGGCTACACCTTC. This encodes CAVTSTGSYGYTF. The chain links TRBV28 to TRBJ1-2; D remains ambiguous. The germline CDR1 and CDR2 sequences are MDHEN and SYDVKM. V gave up 11 bases and J gave up 5 bases, with 18 bases separating them. CDR3 length equals 13 residues.

V is TRBV12-3 or TRBV12-4 and J is TRBJ2-5; 8 nucleotides agree with TRBD1. Trimming took 6 bases from V and 2 from J; bases not matched to a gene: 2. The CDR3 covers 13 residues. The CDR3 here is CASRWTGQETQYF. The CDR3 DNA reads TGTGCCAGCAGGTGGACAGGGCAAGAGACCCAGTACTTC.

This chain joins TRBV3-1 (or the pseudogene TRBV3-2) and TRBJ1-3; D ambiguous. Trimming removed 4 bases from V and 1 base from J, with 8 bases in between. Germline values: CDR1 LGHDT, CDR2 YNNKEL (reference sequence). The CDR3 extends over 14 amino acids. CDR3 bases: TGTGCCAGCAGCCCGGGATCTTCTGGAAACACCATATATTTT. This translates into CASSPGSSGNTIYF.

The chain uses TRBV27 and TRBJ1-1, with D possibly matching TRBD1 (5 bases). Trimming cost V 3 bases and J 3 bases, with 26 bases left between them. The CDR3 length is 19 residues. Looked up from germline, CDR1 is MNHEY and CDR2 is SMNVEV (reference sequence). CDR3 sequence reads: CASSFPPLTPTDRDTEAFF. The CDR3 nucleotides are TGTGCCAGCAGTTTCCCTCCGCTTACCCCGACAGATAGAGACACTGAAGCTTTCTTT.

The chain employs TRBV5-1 and TRBJ2-3, with D tentatively TRBD1 (6 bases). The CDR3 spans 15 residues. Looked up from germline, CDR1 is SGHRS and CDR2 is YFSETQ. V dropped 5 bases and J dropped 3 bases, with 16 bases sitting between them. This chain's CDR3 is CASSPSGAETDTQYF. The CDR3 nucleotides are TGCGCCAGCAGTCCCTCAGGGGCAGAGACAGATACGCAGTATTTT.

The J gene is TRBJ1-2, the V gene TRBV18; unclear D gene. The ends were cut back, 1 base at V and 2 bases at J, with 11 bases in the middle. The germline V gene has CDR1 KGHSH and CDR2 LQKENI. The CDR3 spans 15 residues. The CDR3 coding sequence is TGTGCCAGCTCACCACTAGAGGCCGGGAACTATGGCTACACCTTC. Its protein is CASSPLEAGNYGYTF.

This clone was found a few times. The chain joins TRBV11-2 to TRBJ2-5; no clear D. This CDR3 region has 13 residues. The germline gives CDR1 SGHAT, CDR2 FQNNGV. Between the trimmed V and J ends, which lost 6 bases and 5 bases, there was a span of 13 bases. As DNA, the CDR3 is TGTGCCAGCAGTCCCTCGGGTTTGGAGACCCAGTACTTC. It encodes CASSPSGLETQYF.

The chain joins TRBV7-6 to TRBJ1-2; D is unclear. Trimming stripped 3 bases from V and 6 bases from J, with 17 bases between. The CDR3 loop spans 15 amino acids. CDR1 and CDR2 from the germline V gene are SGHVS and FNYEAQ. The chain's CDR3 is CASSLSAGGFHGYTF. For the CDR3, the DNA is TGTGCCAGCAGCTTGTCGGCAGGAGGATTTCATGGCTACACCTTC.

This sequence joins TRBV9 and TRBJ1-2; 8 bases map to TRBD1. CDR1 and CDR2 from the germline V gene are SGDLS and YYNGEE. This CDR3 contains 15 residues. V was clipped by 9 bases and J by 0 bases; unmatched bases: 10. CDR3 protein: CAKLPGQEANYGYTF. The CDR3 DNA follows: TGTGCCAAGCTCCCGGGACAGGAAGCTAACTATGGCTACACCTTC.

The chain carries TRBV5-4 and TRBJ2-1; D is possibly TRBD2 (7 bases). Trimming took 0 bases from V and 8 from J, leaving 18 bases between them. The CDR3 covers 16 residues. Germline values: CDR1 SGHNT, CDR2 YYREEE (reference sequence). CDR3 DNA: TGTGCCAGCAGCTTGGATCTGAGGGGGGGCCATCATGAGCAGTTCTTC. Translation: CASSLDLRGGHHEQFF.

J is TRBJ1-5 and V is TRBV6-1; tentative D call: TRBD1 (6 bases). Trimming stripped 4 bases from V and 5 bases from J, with 21 bases between. The CDR3 contains 17 residues. Germline loops: CDR1 MNHNS, CDR2 SASEGT. As DNA, the CDR3 is TGTGCCAGCAGTGCAGCCCCACAGGGAACTGCCTATCAGCCCCAGCATTTT. It yields the protein CASSAAPQGTAYQPQHF.

CDR3 sequence: CASSLVVAEQETQYF. DNA for the CDR3: TGTGCCAGCAGCTTGGTAGTCGCAGAACAAGAGACCCAGTACTTC. V and J are TRBV5-6 and TRBJ2-5; D is undetermined. Germline CDR1 is SGHDT and CDR2 is YYEEEE. The CDR3 is made up of 15 amino acids. Between the trimmed V and J ends, which lost 0 bases and 2 bases, there was a span of 11 bases.

This chain connects TRBV10-3 to TRBJ1-1, with D hard to call. The CDR3 has 14 residues. The germline V gene has CDR1 ENHRY and CDR2 SYGVKD. Trimming took off 11 bases at V and 0 bases at J, with 16 bases between the two ends. CDR3 amino acids: CAARSMAVNTEAFF. CDR3 in DNA: TGTGCCGCTCGTTCAATGGCGGTGAACACTGAAGCTTTCTTT.

The rearrangement joins TRBV18 to TRBJ1-1; D is possibly TRBD1 (5 bases). The V end was cut by 1 base, the J end by 5 bases, with 17 bases between. Germline V gives CDR1 KGHSH, CDR2 LQKENI. The CDR3 has 16 residues. The chain's CDR3 is CASSPQARGGRTEAFF. CDR3 bases: TGTGCCAGCTCACCACAGGCCCGGGGGGGTAGGACTGAAGCTTTCTTT.

The chain links TRBV5-8 to TRBJ2-1; 8 bases map to TRBD2. Germline V CDR1 and CDR2: SGHTS, YDEGEE. The CDR3 has 15 residues. V was pared by 1 base and J by 7 bases, with 7 bases of the junction left unmatched. The CDR3 is CASSLSGGPLNEQFF. The CDR3 DNA is TGTGCCAGCAGCTTGTCGGGGGGGCCCTTGAATGAGCAGTTCTTC.

This clone has a single count. The chain recombines TRBV19 with TRBJ2-7; D uncertain. Germline CDR1 reads LNHDA; CDR2 reads SQIVND (reference sequence). V was cut by 6 bases and J by 0 bases, with 21 bases left in between. The CDR3 is 17 residues long. CDR3 region: CASSPPLDPGYSYEQYF. The CDR3 DNA reads TGTGCCAGTAGCCCGCCCTTGGACCCAGGCTACTCCTACGAGCAGTACTTC.

V usage is TRBV19 and J usage is TRBJ2-1; the D gene is possibly TRBD1 (6 bases). In germline, CDR1 is LNHDA, CDR2 SQIVND (reference sequence). The CDR3 totals 14 residues. V was shortened by 9 bases and J by 10 bases, with 22 bases between the two germline ends. The CDR3 DNA sequence: TGTGCCAGCGCTCGTACCTCCAGGGGTGGCGAGCAGTTCTTC. Amino acid sequence: CASARTSRGGEQFF.

This clone was counted once. The gene calls are TRBV19 and TRBJ1-2, with D possibly TRBD1 on 5 matching bases. Trimming took 7 bases from V and 3 from J, leaving 12 bases between them. Germline assignment: CDR1 LNHDA and CDR2 SQIVND (reference sequence). There are 13 residues in the CDR3. CDR3 bases: TGTGCCAGTACCCCAGGGAGGGACTATGGCTACACCTTC. It translates to CASTPGRDYGYTF. The variable domain in full, completed from reference TRBV19 and TRBJ1-2, reads DGGITQSPKYLFRKEGQNVTLSCEQNLNHDAMYWYRQDPGQGLRLIYYSQIVNDFQKGDIAEGYSVSREKKESFPLTVTSAQKNPTAFYLCASTPGRDYGYTFGSGTRLTVV.